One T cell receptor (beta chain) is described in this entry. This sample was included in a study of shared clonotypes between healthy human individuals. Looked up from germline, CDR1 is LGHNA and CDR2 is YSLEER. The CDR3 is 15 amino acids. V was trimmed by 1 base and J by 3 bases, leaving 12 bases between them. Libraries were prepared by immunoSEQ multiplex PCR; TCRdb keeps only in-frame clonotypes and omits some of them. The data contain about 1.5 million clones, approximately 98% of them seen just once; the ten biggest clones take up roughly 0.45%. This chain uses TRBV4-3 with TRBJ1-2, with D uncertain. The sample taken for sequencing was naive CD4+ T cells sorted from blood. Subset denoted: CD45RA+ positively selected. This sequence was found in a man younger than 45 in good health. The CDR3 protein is CASSQVRSVYYGYTF. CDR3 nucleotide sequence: TGCGCCAGCAGCCAAGTTAGGAGTGTTTACTATGGCTACACCTTC.